The clone carrying this TCR beta chain has at least ten counts. This entry belongs to a study of early T cells in non-severe SARS-CoV-2 infection. Researchers tagged individual cDNA molecules with unique molecular identifiers. MiXCR, run by TCRdb on the 5' RACE reads, gives a single entry per CDR3 protein. The sample has 60,000 to 90,000 distinct CDR3 sequences; around 9.9% are singletons. The CDR3 loop spans 16 amino acids. V was clipped by 4 bases and J by 1 base, with 18 bases between them. Germline CDR1 SGHRS, CDR2 YFSETQ. Sequences were obtained from whole blood. The chain recombines TRBV5-1 with TRBJ2-7; maybe TRBD1 (5 bases). The origin of this receptor is an adult who was a healthcare worker with PCR-confirmed SARS-CoV-2 infection or an uninfected control (not recorded which). The CDR3 is CASSPATRQLSYEQYF. In DNA, the CDR3 is TGCGCCAGCAGCCCGGCCACCCGACAGCTTTCCTACGAGCAGTACTTC.